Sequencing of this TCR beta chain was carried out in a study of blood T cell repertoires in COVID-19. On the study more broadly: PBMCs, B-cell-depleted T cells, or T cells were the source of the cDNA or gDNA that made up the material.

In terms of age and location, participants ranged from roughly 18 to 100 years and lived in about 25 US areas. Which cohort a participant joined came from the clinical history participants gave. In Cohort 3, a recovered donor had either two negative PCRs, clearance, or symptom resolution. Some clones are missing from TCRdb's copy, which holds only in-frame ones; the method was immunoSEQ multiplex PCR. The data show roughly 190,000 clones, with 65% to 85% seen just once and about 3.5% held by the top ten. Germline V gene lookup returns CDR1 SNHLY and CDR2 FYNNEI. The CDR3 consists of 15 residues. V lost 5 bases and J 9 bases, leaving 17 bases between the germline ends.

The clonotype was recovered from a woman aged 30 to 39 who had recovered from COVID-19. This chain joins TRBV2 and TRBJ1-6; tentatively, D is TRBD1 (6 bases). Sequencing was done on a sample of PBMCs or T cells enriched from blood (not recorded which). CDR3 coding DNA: TGTGCCAGCAGTCGGGACATCGGAGAATCTTCACCCCTCCACTTT. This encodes CASSRDIGESSPLHF. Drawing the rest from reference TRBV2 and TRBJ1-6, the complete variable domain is EPEVTQTPSHQVTQMGQEVILRCVPISNHLYFYWYRQILGQKVEFLVSFYNNEISEKSEIFDDQFSVERPDGSNFTLKIRSTKLEDSAMYFCASSRDIGESSPLHFGNGTRLTVT.